These T cell receptor beta chains were read from a single sample in a study of blood T cell repertoires in COVID-19. The repertoire was sequenced with immunoSEQ multiplex PCR; TCRdb's copy has only in-frame clones and lacks some. The profile covers approximately 260,000 clones, with 75% to 90% appearing a single time and roughly 8.6% taken by the ten largest. Specimen: peripheral blood. These receptors came from a human donor in a cohort sampled during active COVID-19. Both conserved end residues are part of each CDR3. D genes are given only for firm matches. Size is stated for part of the rows, as once, few or many counts, or as a class when the clone is expanded.

clone size: few
J gene: TRBJ1-2
V gene: TRBV2
D gene: TRBD1
CDR3 protein: CASSEARDSSYGYTF
CDR3 DNA: TGTGCCAGCAGTGAAGCCCGGGACAGTAGTTATGGCTACACCTTC

clone size: -
J gene: TRBJ2-3
V gene: TRBV7-2
D gene: -
CDR3 protein: CASSLVGRGTDTQYF
CDR3 DNA: TGTGCCAGCAGCTTAGTAGGTCGGGGCACAGATACGCAGTATTTT

clone size: -
J gene: TRBJ2-7
V gene: TRBV2
D gene: TRBD2
CDR3 protein: CASTSSGGLPYEQYF
CDR3 DNA: TGTGCCAGCACCTCCTCTGGGGGACTACCCTACGAGCAGTACTTC

clone size: -
J gene: TRBJ1-1
V gene: TRBV18
D gene: -
CDR3 protein: CASSPLERQMNTEAFF
CDR3 DNA: TGTGCCAGCTCACCATTAGAGCGGCAGATGAACACTGAAGCTTTCTTT

clone size: once
J gene: TRBJ2-1
V gene: TRBV7-8
D gene: TRBD1
CDR3 protein: CASSLAPTGINEQFF
CDR3 DNA: TGTGCCAGCAGCTTAGCCCCGACAGGGATCAATGAGCAGTTCTTC

clone size: -
J gene: TRBJ2-1
V gene: TRBV14
D gene: -
CDR3 protein: CASSQDWASVSYNEQFF
CDR3 DNA: TGTGCCAGCAGCCAAGATTGGGCTAGCGTTTCCTACAATGAGCAGTTCTTC

clone size: -
J gene: TRBJ2-7
V gene: TRBV27
D gene: TRBD2
CDR3 protein: CASSLVGTSGLYEQYF
CDR3 DNA: TGTGCCAGCAGTTTAGTAGGGACTAGCGGCCTTTATGAGCAGTACTTC

clone size: -
J gene: TRBJ2-3
V gene: TRBV2
D gene: TRBD2
CDR3 protein: CASSKGGLAGRGDTQYF
CDR3 DNA: TGTGCCAGCAGCAAAGGGGGTCTAGCGGGGAGGGGAGATACGCAGTATTTT

clone size: -
J gene: TRBJ2-7
V gene: TRBV27
D gene: -
CDR3 protein: CASSPLGPSYEQYF
CDR3 DNA: TGTGCCAGCAGTCCCCTGGGCCCTTCCTACGAGCAGTACTTC

clone size: -
J gene: TRBJ1-2
V gene: TRBV19
D gene: TRBD1
CDR3 protein: CASTIGGVNYGYTF
CDR3 DNA: TGTGCCAGTACCATAGGGGGCGTTAACTATGGCTACACCTTC

clone size: once
J gene: TRBJ2-3
V gene: TRBV28
D gene: TRBD1
CDR3 protein: CASSSSDRGRGTQYF
CDR3 DNA: TGTGCCAGCAGTTCTTCAGACAGGGGAAGGGGTACGCAGTATTTT

clone size: -
J gene: TRBJ2-3
V gene: TRBV12-5
D gene: TRBD1
CDR3 protein: CASALDRVTDTQYF
CDR3 DNA: TGTGCTAGTGCCCTGGACAGGGTCACAGATACGCAGTATTTT

clone size: -
J gene: TRBJ2-7
V gene: TRBV15
D gene: TRBD2
CDR3 protein: CATSTGTSGSYEQYF
CDR3 DNA: TGTGCCACCAGCACTGGGACTAGCGGCTCCTACGAGCAGTACTTC

clone size: -
J gene: TRBJ1-3
V gene: TRBV12-3/TRBV12-4
D gene: -
CDR3 protein: CASSYTAGNTIYF
CDR3 DNA: TGTGCCAGCAGCTATACAGCTGGAAACACCATATATTTT

clone size: -
J gene: TRBJ2-5
V gene: TRBV19
D gene: -
CDR3 protein: CASSISPAGIYPHETQYF
CDR3 DNA: TGTGCCAGTAGTATAAGTCCCGCAGGGATCTACCCTCATGAGACCCAGTACTTC

clone size: -
J gene: TRBJ2-7
V gene: TRBV4-1
D gene: TRBD2
CDR3 protein: CASSQAAGQSYEQYF
CDR3 DNA: TGCGCCAGCAGCCAAGCAGCGGGGCAGTCCTACGAGCAGTACTTC

clone size: -
J gene: TRBJ2-7
V gene: TRBV7-2
D gene: TRBD1
CDR3 protein: CASSLDLVTGVFHEQYF
CDR3 DNA: TGTGCCAGCAGCTTAGATTTAGTGACAGGGGTCTTCCACGAGCAGTACTTC

clone size: -
J gene: TRBJ1-3
V gene: TRBV28
D gene: -
CDR3 protein: CASSPRGVGNTIYF
CDR3 DNA: TGTGCCAGCAGCCCTCGGGGTGTTGGAAACACCATATATTTT

clone size: -
J gene: TRBJ2-1
V gene: TRBV9
D gene: TRBD1
CDR3 protein: CASSLSGTAINEQFF
CDR3 DNA: TGTGCCAGCAGCCTCTCCGGGACAGCGATTAATGAGCAGTTCTTC

clone size: -
J gene: TRBJ2-5
V gene: TRBV28
D gene: -
CDR3 protein: CASSLGGWETQYF
CDR3 DNA: TGTGCCAGCAGTTTAGGCGGCTGGGAGACCCAGTACTTC

clone size: -
J gene: TRBJ2-6
V gene: TRBV7-2
D gene: TRBD1
CDR3 protein: CASSSVPGTDPSGANVLTF
CDR3 DNA: TGTGCCAGCAGCTCTGTCCCCGGGACAGACCCTTCTGGGGCCAACGTCCTGACTTTC

clone size: -
J gene: TRBJ1-5
V gene: TRBV18
D gene: TRBD1
CDR3 protein: CASSMGQGASQPQHF
CDR3 DNA: TGTGCCAGCTCGATGGGACAGGGGGCCAGTCAGCCCCAGCATTTT

clone size: -
J gene: TRBJ2-1
V gene: TRBV3-1/TRBV3-2
D gene: -
CDR3 protein: CASNPSSHSYNEQFF
CDR3 DNA: TGTGCCAGCAACCCCTCCTCACACTCCTACAATGAGCAGTTCTTC

clone size: -
J gene: TRBJ1-1
V gene: TRBV29-1
D gene: -
CDR3 protein: CSAEGGRKTEAFF
CDR3 DNA: TGCAGCGCTGAGGGGGGGCGGAAGACTGAGGCTTTCTTT

clone size: -
J gene: TRBJ2-3
V gene: TRBV4-2
D gene: -
CDR3 protein: CASSQDSGGGVDTQYF
CDR3 DNA: TGTGCCAGCAGCCAAGATTCGGGGGGCGGAGTAGATACGCAGTATTTT

clone size: -
J gene: TRBJ1-1
V gene: TRBV28
D gene: -
CDR3 protein: CATNGGGREAFF
CDR3 DNA: TGTGCCACCAACGGGGGGGGGAGAGAAGCTTTCTTT

clone size: few
J gene: TRBJ2-2
V gene: TRBV2
D gene: TRBD2
CDR3 protein: CASRLARVTGELFF
CDR3 DNA: TGTGCCAGCAGACTAGCGAGAGTCACCGGGGAGCTGTTTTTT

clone size: -
J gene: TRBJ2-3
V gene: TRBV2
D gene: -
CDR3 protein: CASRGSGAITDTQYF
CDR3 DNA: TGTGCCAGCAGAGGTTCAGGGGCTATCACAGATACGCAGTATTTT

clone size: -
J gene: TRBJ2-7
V gene: TRBV6-5
D gene: -
CDR3 protein: CASSYLGREVDDEQYF
CDR3 DNA: TGTGCCAGCAGTTATCTTGGAAGAGAGGTTGATGACGAGCAGTACTTC

clone size: -
J gene: TRBJ1-1
V gene: TRBV15
D gene: -
CDR3 protein: CATSRPFAEAFF
CDR3 DNA: TGTGCCACCAGCAGACCTTTTGCTGAAGCTTTCTTT

clone size: -
J gene: TRBJ1-2
V gene: TRBV2
D gene: TRBD1
CDR3 protein: CASRGTENYGYTF
CDR3 DNA: TGTGCCAGCAGAGGGACAGAGAACTATGGCTACACCTTC

clone size: -
J gene: TRBJ2-6
V gene: TRBV2
D gene: TRBD1
CDR3 protein: CASSGEGQGLSLGANVLTF
CDR3 DNA: TGTGCCAGCAGTGGGGAGGGACAGGGCCTATCTCTTGGGGCCAACGTCCTGACTTTC

clone size: -
J gene: TRBJ2-2
V gene: TRBV7-2
D gene: TRBD2
CDR3 protein: CASSLTSGGFGTGELFF
CDR3 DNA: TGTGCCAGCAGCTTAACTAGCGGGGGATTCGGCACCGGGGAGCTGTTTTTT

clone size: -
J gene: TRBJ1-1
V gene: TRBV7-9
D gene: -
CDR3 protein: CASSEQGVTEAFF
CDR3 DNA: TGTGCCAGCAGCGAACAGGGCGTTACTGAAGCTTTCTTT

clone size: -
J gene: TRBJ2-5
V gene: TRBV6-5
D gene: TRBD2
CDR3 protein: CASSSRWASGQETQYF
CDR3 DNA: TGTGCCAGCAGTTCTCGCTGGGCTAGCGGCCAAGAGACCCAGTACTTC

clone size: -
J gene: TRBJ1-2
V gene: TRBV19
D gene: TRBD1
CDR3 protein: CASSKTGNYGYTF
CDR3 DNA: TGTGCCAGTAGTAAGACAGGGAACTATGGCTACACCTTC

clone size: -
J gene: TRBJ2-2
V gene: TRBV5-1
D gene: -
CDR3 protein: CASSLGLVGGELFF
CDR3 DNA: TGCGCCAGCAGCTTGGGACTAGTAGGAGGGGAGCTGTTTTTT

clone size: -
J gene: TRBJ2-5
V gene: TRBV4-2
D gene: TRBD2
CDR3 protein: CASSQDWASGGSETQYF
CDR3 DNA: TGTGCCAGCAGCCAAGATTGGGCGAGCGGGGGGTCGGAGACCCAGTACTTC

clone size: -
J gene: TRBJ2-7
V gene: TRBV6-6
D gene: TRBD1
CDR3 protein: CASILSGTGIYEQYF
CDR3 DNA: TGTGCCAGCATTCTCTCCGGGACAGGGATTTACGAGCAGTACTTC

clone size: -
J gene: TRBJ2-2
V gene: TRBV7-2
D gene: -
CDR3 protein: CASSLRTANTGELFF
CDR3 DNA: TGTGCCAGCAGCTTACGGACAGCGAACACCGGGGAGCTGTTTTTT

clone size: -
J gene: TRBJ2-4
V gene: TRBV5-1
D gene: -
CDR3 protein: CASSLDTNIQYF
CDR3 DNA: TGCGCCAGCAGCTTGGACACAAACATTCAGTACTTC

clone size: -
J gene: TRBJ2-2
V gene: TRBV5-6
D gene: -
CDR3 protein: CASSLDSGTGELFF
CDR3 DNA: TGTGCCAGCAGCTTGGATTCCGGCACCGGGGAGCTGTTTTTT

clone size: -
J gene: TRBJ2-3
V gene: TRBV29-1
D gene: -
CDR3 protein: CSVAGPPAGDTQYF
CDR3 DNA: TGCAGCGTTGCTGGGCCCCCGGCGGGAGATACGCAGTATTTT

clone size: -
J gene: TRBJ1-5
V gene: TRBV6-5
D gene: TRBD1
CDR3 protein: CASSYDRVSNQPQHF
CDR3 DNA: TGTGCCAGCAGCTACGACAGGGTTTCAAATCAGCCCCAGCATTTT